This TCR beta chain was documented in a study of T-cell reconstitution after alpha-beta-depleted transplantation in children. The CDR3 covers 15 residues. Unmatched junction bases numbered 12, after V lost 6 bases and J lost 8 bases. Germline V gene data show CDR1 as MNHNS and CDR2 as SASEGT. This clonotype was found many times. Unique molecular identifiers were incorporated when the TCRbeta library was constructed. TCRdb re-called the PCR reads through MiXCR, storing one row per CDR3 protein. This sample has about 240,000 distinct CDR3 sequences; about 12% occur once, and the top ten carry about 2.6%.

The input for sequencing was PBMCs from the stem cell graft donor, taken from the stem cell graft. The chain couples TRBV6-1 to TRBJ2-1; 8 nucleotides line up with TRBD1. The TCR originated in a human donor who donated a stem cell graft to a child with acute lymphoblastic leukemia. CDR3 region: CASRLDRDACDEQFF. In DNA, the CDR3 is TGTGCCAGCAGACTGGACAGGGACGCGTGCGATGAGCAGTTCTTC.